This T cell receptor beta chain is from a study of regulatory T cells in long-lasting Graves disease. Time point denoted: newly diagnosed GD, antithyroid drugs for less than 3 months. Making the TCR library involved RNA that had been extracted from PBMCs. This CDR3 contains 15 residues. Germline V CDR1 and CDR2: MDHEN, SYDVKM. Trimming stripped 6 bases from V and 2 bases from J, with 14 bases between. This clonotype was recorded many times. CDR3 regions were amplified by Arm-PCR using iRepertoire HTBI primers to build TCR beta libraries. TCRdb passed the multiplex PCR reads through MiXCR, listing each CDR3 protein once. The sample carries 440,000 or so distinct CDR3 sequences, less than 20% recorded once. These sequences were also reported in another study, on T cells in Graves' hyperthyroidism and ophthalmopathy. That paper adds: When the TCR CDR3 underwent first-round RT-PCR, the HTBI primer set was used.

The TCR comes from a woman in her 30s with Graves disease. Here the sequenced sample was peripheral blood mononuclear cells (PBMCs), taken at new diagnosis, from a patient treated with antithyroid drugs. The chain carries TRBV28 and TRBJ1-5; no clear D. In DNA form, the CDR3 reads TGTGCCAGCAGCCCTCCATTGGGCCGCAATCAGCCCCAGCATTTT. It translates to CASSPPLGRNQPQHF.